The sequence of this TCR beta chain was determined in a study of cytomegalovirus exposure and HLA in healthy donors. Notes on the study in general: Segments of the TCR beta V type were, in most cases, productive about 90% or about 30% of the time in an earlier analysis. Analysis was carried out at a later point, and it linked a missense DCLRE1C variant to TCR beta V- and J-gene trimming. TCR association rates varied by HLA locus in a later analysis, with DRB1 highest and HLA-C lowest.

13 Jbeta primers and 60 Vbeta primers were used for the PCR. Sequencing was performed with immunoSEQ multiplex PCR; in TCRdb, only in-frame clones are kept and a portion is missing. The table lists 95,000 to 150,000 clones, over 75% of them singletons, with roughly 1.5% in the top ten. Concerning this clone itself: What it binds is unknown.

Germline assignment: CDR1 SGHRS and CDR2 YFSETQ. CDR3 length equals 15 residues. Trimming took off 4 bases at V and 2 bases at J, with 16 bases between the two ends. The V and J genes are TRBV5-1 and TRBJ2-7; tentatively, D is TRBD2 (6 bases). Sequencing was performed on PBMCs. This clonotype was sampled from a woman under 30 in good health and CMV-seronegative. CDR3 sequence (DNA): TGCGCCAGCAGCCCCTCGTTCGGGGGAACCTACGAGCAGTACTTC. Amino acids: CASSPSFGGTYEQYF.